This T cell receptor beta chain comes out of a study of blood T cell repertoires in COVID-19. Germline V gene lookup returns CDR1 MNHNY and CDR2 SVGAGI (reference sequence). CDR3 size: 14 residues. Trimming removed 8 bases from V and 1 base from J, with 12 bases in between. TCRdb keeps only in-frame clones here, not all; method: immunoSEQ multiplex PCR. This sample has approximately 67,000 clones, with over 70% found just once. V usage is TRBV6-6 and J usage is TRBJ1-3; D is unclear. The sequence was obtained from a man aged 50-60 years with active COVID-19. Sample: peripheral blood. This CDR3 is CASSGMESGNTIYF. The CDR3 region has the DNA TGTGCCAGCTCGGGGATGGAGTCTGGAAACACCATATATTTT.